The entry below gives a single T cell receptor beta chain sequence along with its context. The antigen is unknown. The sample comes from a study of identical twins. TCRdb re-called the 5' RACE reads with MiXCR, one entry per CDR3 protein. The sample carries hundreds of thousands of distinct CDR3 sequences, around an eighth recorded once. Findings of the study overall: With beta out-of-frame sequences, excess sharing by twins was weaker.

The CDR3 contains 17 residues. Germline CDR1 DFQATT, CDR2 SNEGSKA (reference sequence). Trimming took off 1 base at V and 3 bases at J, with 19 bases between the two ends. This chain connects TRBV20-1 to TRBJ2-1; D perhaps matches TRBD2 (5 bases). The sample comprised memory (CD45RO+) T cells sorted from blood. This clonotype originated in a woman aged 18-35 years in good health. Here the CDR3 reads CSARGFGEGLYYNEQFF. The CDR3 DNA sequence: TGCAGTGCTAGAGGTTTCGGGGAAGGCCTTTACTACAATGAGCAGTTCTTC.